A selection of T cell receptor beta chains follows, all from one sample in a study of T cells in Graves' hyperthyroidism and ophthalmopathy. TCRdb passed the multiplex PCR reads through MiXCR, listing each CDR3 protein once. Of about 260,000 distinct CDR3 sequences in the sample, 20% to 25% were seen once. Sequenced sample: blood. These receptors were collected from a man in his forties or fifties with Graves' hyperthyroidism that later progressed to Graves' ophthalmopathy. Both conserved end residues are part of each CDR3. Fields, in order: clone size, J gene, V gene, CDR3 length, D gene, CDR3 DNA, CDR3 protein. The D gene is left open where the match is weak. Not all rows give a size; the values are once, few, many and, for expanded clones, a class.

clone_size: .
j_call: TRBJ1-1
v_call: TRBV29-1
cdr3_length: 15
d_call: .
cdr3_nt: TGCAGCGTCGCCATCCCCCGACAACTCTACACTGAAGCTTTCTTT
cdr3_aa: CSVAIPRQLYTEAFF

clone_size: many
j_call: TRBJ2-5
v_call: TRBV19
cdr3_length: 13
d_call: .
cdr3_nt: TGTGCCAGTAGTATGGTCTTCCAAGAGACCCAGTACTTC
cdr3_aa: CASSMVFQETQYF

clone_size: once
j_call: TRBJ2-7
v_call: TRBV6-1
cdr3_length: 15
d_call: TRBD1
cdr3_nt: TGTGCCAGCAGTCGGGACCCGGGACAGGGATACGAGCAGTACTTC
cdr3_aa: CASSRDPGQGYEQYF

clone_size: many
j_call: TRBJ2-7
v_call: TRBV24-1
cdr3_length: 13
d_call: .
cdr3_nt: TGTGCCACCAGTGATTTGGACTACTACGAGCAGTACTTC
cdr3_aa: CATSDLDYYEQYF

clone_size: .
j_call: TRBJ2-7
v_call: TRBV7-2
cdr3_length: 14
d_call: TRBD2
cdr3_nt: TGTGCCAGCAGGCCGGGACTAGCAGCGTACGAGCAGTACTTC
cdr3_aa: CASRPGLAAYEQYF

clone_size: many
j_call: TRBJ2-7
v_call: TRBV9
cdr3_length: 14
d_call: TRBD2
cdr3_nt: TGTGCCAGCAGCGTAGAAGGGACTACCTACGAGCAGTACTTC
cdr3_aa: CASSVEGTTYEQYF

clone_size: many
j_call: TRBJ2-7
v_call: TRBV12-3/TRBV12-4
cdr3_length: 15
d_call: TRBD2
cdr3_nt: TGTGCCAGCAGTTTCAGCGGGGAGACCTTCTACGAGCAGTACTTC
cdr3_aa: CASSFSGETFYEQYF

clone_size: .
j_call: TRBJ1-5
v_call: TRBV28
cdr3_length: 15
d_call: .
cdr3_nt: TGTGCCAGCAGCCCCAAGCTAGGTAGCAATCAGCCCCAGCATTTT
cdr3_aa: CASSPKLGSNQPQHF

clone_size: .
j_call: TRBJ2-7
v_call: TRBV25-1
cdr3_length: 13
d_call: .
cdr3_nt: TGTGCCAGCAGTGAACGCGGCCCCTACGAGCAGTACTTC
cdr3_aa: CASSERGPYEQYF

clone_size: .
j_call: TRBJ1-2
v_call: TRBV28
cdr3_length: 14
d_call: .
cdr3_nt: TGTGCCAGCAGTTTCACAGGTCTGGGCTATGGCTACACCTTC
cdr3_aa: CASSFTGLGYGYTF

clone_size: many
j_call: TRBJ1-2
v_call: TRBV25-1
cdr3_length: 13
d_call: TRBD1
cdr3_nt: TGTGCCAGCAGCTGGACAGGGGCCGACGGCTACACCTTC
cdr3_aa: CASSWTGADGYTF

clone_size: .
j_call: TRBJ2-2
v_call: TRBV20-1
cdr3_length: 16
d_call: TRBD2
cdr3_nt: TGCAGTGCTAGAGATCCGCGGGGGACTAGCGGCGGGGAGCTGTTTTTT
cdr3_aa: CSARDPRGTSGGELFF

clone_size: .
j_call: TRBJ2-7
v_call: TRBV12-3/TRBV12-4
cdr3_length: 15
d_call: .
cdr3_nt: TGTGCCAGCAGTTTAGGGGGGGGCTGGTCCTACGAGCAGTACTTC
cdr3_aa: CASSLGGGWSYEQYF

clone_size: many
j_call: TRBJ1-2
v_call: TRBV10-3
cdr3_length: 14
d_call: .
cdr3_nt: TGTGCCATCAGTGAGGCCACAGGGTCAGGTGGCTACACCTTC
cdr3_aa: CAISEATGSGGYTF

clone_size: many
j_call: TRBJ1-5
v_call: TRBV24-1
cdr3_length: 17
d_call: .
cdr3_nt: TGTGCCACCAGTGATCCGGCGGGCCCGGGTGGCAATCAGCCCCAGCATTTT
cdr3_aa: CATSDPAGPGGNQPQHF

clone_size: .
j_call: TRBJ1-2
v_call: TRBV7-9
cdr3_length: 15
d_call: .
cdr3_nt: TGTGCCAGCAGCCCGGCGTCAGGGATAGACTATGGCTACACCTTC
cdr3_aa: CASSPASGIDYGYTF

clone_size: many
j_call: TRBJ2-7
v_call: TRBV5-1
cdr3_length: 15
d_call: .
cdr3_nt: TGCGCCAGCAGCTTGGGTCCAGGGACTTCCTACGAGCAGTACTTC
cdr3_aa: CASSLGPGTSYEQYF

clone_size: many
j_call: TRBJ1-1
v_call: TRBV10-3
cdr3_length: 14
d_call: .
cdr3_nt: TGTGCCATCGGGTCGTTTGCGGCGAACACTGAAGCTTTCTTT
cdr3_aa: CAIGSFAANTEAFF

clone_size: many
j_call: TRBJ2-5
v_call: TRBV7-9
cdr3_length: 17
d_call: TRBD1
cdr3_nt: TGTGCCAGCAGCTCCATTGGGACAGGGGTTAATGTTGAGACCCAGTACTTC
cdr3_aa: CASSSIGTGVNVETQYF

clone_size: .
j_call: TRBJ1-1
v_call: TRBV10-3
cdr3_length: 13
d_call: TRBD1
cdr3_nt: TGTGCCATCAGGGTCAGCACAGGGGGAGAAGCTTTCTTT
cdr3_aa: CAIRVSTGGEAFF

clone_size: many
j_call: TRBJ2-5
v_call: TRBV18
cdr3_length: 13
d_call: .
cdr3_nt: TGTGCCAGCTCACGACCTAACCAAGAGACCCAGTACTTC
cdr3_aa: CASSRPNQETQYF

clone_size: few
j_call: TRBJ1-5
v_call: TRBV20-1
cdr3_length: 14
d_call: .
cdr3_nt: TGCAGTGCTAGAGATTTAGTCGGGGTTCAGCCCCAGCATTTT
cdr3_aa: CSARDLVGVQPQHF

clone_size: many
j_call: TRBJ2-7
v_call: TRBV6-7
cdr3_length: 13
d_call: .
cdr3_nt: TGTGCCAGCCCGGACTACCTCACCTACGAGCAGTACTTC
cdr3_aa: CASPDYLTYEQYF

clone_size: many
j_call: TRBJ2-7
v_call: TRBV20-1
cdr3_length: 15
d_call: .
cdr3_nt: TGCAGTGCTAGGGGAACAGGGCTTTTATTCTACGAGCAGTACTTC
cdr3_aa: CSARGTGLLFYEQYF

clone_size: .
j_call: TRBJ1-5
v_call: TRBV12-3/TRBV12-4
cdr3_length: 13
d_call: .
cdr3_nt: TGTGCCAGCAGTAAGGGCTACAATCAGCCCCAGCATTTT
cdr3_aa: CASSKGYNQPQHF

clone_size: many
j_call: TRBJ1-5
v_call: TRBV28
cdr3_length: 13
d_call: .
cdr3_nt: TGTGCCAGCAGCCAACTACTTTTACGGGGCCAGCATTTT
cdr3_aa: CASSQLLLRGQHF

clone_size: many
j_call: TRBJ1-2
v_call: TRBV6-1
cdr3_length: 15
d_call: .
cdr3_nt: TGTGCCAGCAGTGAATCTCGGACATCTAACTATGGCTACACCTTC
cdr3_aa: CASSESRTSNYGYTF

clone_size: many
j_call: TRBJ2-7
v_call: TRBV27
cdr3_length: 15
d_call: .
cdr3_nt: TGTGCCAGCAGTTCACGACAGAATCCCTTCTACGAGCAGTACTTC
cdr3_aa: CASSSRQNPFYEQYF

clone_size: many
j_call: TRBJ1-2
v_call: TRBV3-1
cdr3_length: 12
d_call: TRBD1
cdr3_nt: TGTGCCAGCAGCCCCCGACAGGGGCGAGGCACCTTC
cdr3_aa: CASSPRQGRGTF

clone_size: many
j_call: TRBJ2-5
v_call: TRBV20-1
cdr3_length: 15
d_call: TRBD2
cdr3_nt: TGCAGTGCTAGAGAACAGCGGGAGTGGCGAGAGACCCAGTACTTC
cdr3_aa: CSAREQREWRETQYF

clone_size: many
j_call: TRBJ1-2
v_call: TRBV20-1
cdr3_length: 13
d_call: .
cdr3_nt: TGCAGTGCTAGAGCCCCTGACGGCTATGGCTACACCTTC
cdr3_aa: CSARAPDGYGYTF

clone_size: many
j_call: TRBJ1-2
v_call: TRBV28
cdr3_length: 13
d_call: .
cdr3_nt: TGTGCCAGCAGTTTGACGTCGGAGTATGGCTACACCTTC
cdr3_aa: CASSLTSEYGYTF